This T cell receptor (beta chain) derives from a study of cytomegalovirus exposure and HLA in healthy donors. The overall study: Of the donors genotyped, approximately 410 in all, 80% to 85% fell in the Caucasian-associated ancestry cluster.

General study results and limits: In a later analysis, the majority of CMV-associated beta chains seemingly showed HLA restriction. Reportedly, fewer N-insertions than the approximately 610-donor mean appeared in an Asian-associated ancestry cluster in a later analysis.

Both 60 Vbeta primers and 13 Jbeta primers went into the PCR. Original data processing: About 11 million of the about 80 million unique TCR beta chains counted in a later analysis were shared. Sequencing used immunoSEQ multiplex PCR; TCRdb keeps in-frame clones, though not all of them. The D gene and trimming were derived from the DNA, and the V and J assignments and clone size from that table. Of approximately 55,000 clones listed, 81% are singletons. This CDR3 has 14 amino acids. From germline, CDR1 is MNHEY and CDR2 SVGAGI. With 5 bases removed from V and 3 bases from J, the gap between germline ends came to 12 bases. With regard to this clone: The antigen is not known.

V gene TRBV6-5 combines with J gene TRBJ2-3; D is undetermined. Sequenced sample: PBMCs. The TCR sequence derives from a boy between 10 and 17 years old in good health and CMV-seropositive. As DNA, the CDR3 is TGTGCCAGCAGTCCTAATTTGAGGACAGATACGCAGTATTTT. This encodes CASSPNLRTDTQYF.